This is a list of T cell receptor beta chains from one sample in a study of T cell responses to AZD1222 COVID-19 vaccine. Method: immunoSEQ multiplex PCR; TCRdb's copy keeps in-frame clones and lacks some. The table records tens of thousands of clones, around nine tenths of them present only once. This sample comprised peripheral blood, obtained 28 days after the second AZD1222 dose. These receptors came from an adult who received the AZD1222 COVID-19 vaccine. Both conserved end residues are part of each CDR3. A D gene is named only where the DNA matches it firmly. A clone size is listed for some rows: how often the clone was seen (once, few, many), or a class if it is expanded.

abundance: NA; d_gene: NA; v_gene: TRBV11-2; j_gene: TRBJ2-1; CDR3aa: CASSLDGGYYNEQFF; CDR3nt: TGTGCCAGCAGTTTGGATGGAGGGTACTACAATGAGCAGTTCTTC
abundance: NA; d_gene: NA; v_gene: TRBV5-1; j_gene: TRBJ1-1; CDR3aa: CASSLEGRVNTEAFF; CDR3nt: TGCGCCAGCAGCTTGGAGGGCAGGGTGAACACTGAAGCTTTCTTT
abundance: NA; d_gene: TRBD2; v_gene: TRBV4-3; j_gene: TRBJ2-3; CDR3aa: CASSQDPGLAGTDTQYF; CDR3nt: TGCGCCAGCAGCCAAGATCCTGGACTAGCGGGCACAGATACGCAGTATTTT
abundance: NA; d_gene: TRBD2; v_gene: TRBV18; j_gene: TRBJ2-6; CDR3aa: CASSPRTSGRSGANVLTF; CDR3nt: TGTGCCAGCTCACCACGGACTAGCGGGAGGTCTGGGGCCAACGTCCTGACTTTC
abundance: NA; d_gene: NA; v_gene: TRBV10-1; j_gene: TRBJ1-2; CDR3aa: CASSESRQGHGYTF; CDR3nt: TGCGCCAGCAGTGAGAGTCGCCAGGGACATGGCTACACCTTC
abundance: NA; d_gene: NA; v_gene: TRBV30; j_gene: TRBJ2-7; CDR3aa: CAWKGSGRYEQYF; CDR3nt: TGTGCCTGGAAGGGGTCAGGGAGGTACGAGCAGTACTTC
abundance: few; d_gene: TRBD1; v_gene: TRBV7-2; j_gene: TRBJ2-7; CDR3aa: CASSSRQGSYEQYF; CDR3nt: TGTGCCAGCAGCTCCAGACAGGGGTCCTACGAGCAGTACTTC
abundance: NA; d_gene: TRBD1; v_gene: TRBV24-1; j_gene: TRBJ1-1; CDR3aa: CATSDSSRDRVWGTEAFF; CDR3nt: TGTGCCACCAGTGATTCCTCCCGGGACAGGGTGTGGGGCACTGAAGCTTTCTTT
abundance: NA; d_gene: TRBD1; v_gene: TRBV18; j_gene: TRBJ1-5; CDR3aa: CASSPTGGRQPQHF; CDR3nt: TGTGCCAGCTCACCAACAGGGGGCCGTCAGCCCCAGCATTTT
abundance: NA; d_gene: NA; v_gene: TRBV30; j_gene: TRBJ1-2; CDR3aa: CAWSVLGSRNYGYTF; CDR3nt: TGTGCCTGGAGTGTACTGGGGTCCCGAAACTATGGCTACACCTTC
abundance: NA; d_gene: NA; v_gene: TRBV27; j_gene: TRBJ2-7; CDR3aa: CASSYSGAYEQYF; CDR3nt: TGTGCCAGCAGTTATTCAGGGGCCTACGAGCAGTACTTC
abundance: NA; d_gene: TRBD2; v_gene: TRBV7-2; j_gene: TRBJ2-5; CDR3aa: CASSLRLAGGGETQYF; CDR3nt: TGTGCCAGCAGCTTAAGACTAGCGGGAGGAGGAGAGACCCAGTACTTC
abundance: NA; d_gene: NA; v_gene: TRBV20-1; j_gene: TRBJ1-5; CDR3aa: CSASEGGQPQHF; CDR3nt: TGCAGTGCTAGTGAGGGGGGTCAGCCCCAGCATTTT
abundance: NA; d_gene: NA; v_gene: TRBV2; j_gene: TRBJ2-2; CDR3aa: CASSRVNTGELFF; CDR3nt: TGTGCCAGCAGCCGGGTGAACACCGGGGAGCTGTTTTTT
abundance: NA; d_gene: TRBD1; v_gene: TRBV19; j_gene: TRBJ1-5; CDR3aa: CASSKQGTAGQPQHF; CDR3nt: TGTGCCAGTAGTAAACAAGGGACAGCCGGTCAGCCCCAGCATTTT
abundance: NA; d_gene: NA; v_gene: TRBV2; j_gene: TRBJ1-2; CDR3aa: CASSAREDYGYTF; CDR3nt: TGTGCCAGCAGTGCCAGGGAGGACTATGGCTACACCTTC
abundance: NA; d_gene: TRBD2; v_gene: TRBV19; j_gene: TRBJ2-1; CDR3aa: CASKNSGRAAGEQFF; CDR3nt: TGTGCCAGTAAGAATAGCGGGAGGGCCGCTGGTGAGCAGTTCTTC
abundance: once; d_gene: TRBD2; v_gene: TRBV5-1; j_gene: TRBJ2-1; CDR3aa: CASRFQAGGGNEQFF; CDR3nt: TGCGCCAGCAGATTCCAAGCGGGAGGGGGCAATGAGCAGTTCTTC
abundance: NA; d_gene: TRBD1; v_gene: TRBV29-1; j_gene: TRBJ1-2; CDR3aa: CSVAGGRGEGYTF; CDR3nt: TGCAGCGTTGCAGGGGGGAGGGGCGAAGGCTACACCTTC
abundance: NA; d_gene: TRBD2; v_gene: TRBV4-2; j_gene: TRBJ2-7; CDR3aa: CASSQIAGPGYEQYF; CDR3nt: TGTGCCAGCAGCCAAATAGCGGGGCCGGGCTACGAGCAGTACTTC
abundance: NA; d_gene: TRBD1; v_gene: TRBV6-2/TRBV6-3; j_gene: TRBJ1-1; CDR3aa: CASSSKQGARGTEAFF; CDR3nt: TGTGCCAGCAGTTCCAAACAGGGGGCGCGGGGCACTGAAGCTTTCTTT
abundance: NA; d_gene: TRBD2; v_gene: TRBV6-5; j_gene: TRBJ2-7; CDR3aa: CASSNERGSSYEQYF; CDR3nt: TGTGCCAGCAGTAACGAGCGGGGGAGCTCCTACGAGCAGTACTTC
abundance: NA; d_gene: TRBD1; v_gene: TRBV15; j_gene: TRBJ2-3; CDR3aa: CATSKGTGESDTQYF; CDR3nt: TGTGCCACCAGCAAAGGGACAGGGGAATCAGATACGCAGTATTTT
abundance: NA; d_gene: NA; v_gene: TRBV6-1; j_gene: TRBJ2-7; CDR3aa: CASSEAVEGYEQYF; CDR3nt: TGTGCCAGCAGTGAAGCAGTGGAGGGCTACGAGCAGTACTTC
abundance: NA; d_gene: TRBD2; v_gene: TRBV19; j_gene: TRBJ2-1; CDR3aa: CASTGTSGSSYNEQFF; CDR3nt: TGTGCCAGTACGGGAACTAGCGGGAGCTCCTACAATGAGCAGTTCTTC
abundance: NA; d_gene: NA; v_gene: TRBV6-5; j_gene: TRBJ2-5; CDR3aa: CASSYGTRRAETQYF; CDR3nt: TGTGCCAGCAGTTACGGCACTAGACGGGCAGAGACCCAGTACTTC
abundance: NA; d_gene: TRBD2; v_gene: TRBV15; j_gene: TRBJ2-1; CDR3aa: CATSLTSARYGEQFF; CDR3nt: TGTGCCACCAGCCTCACTAGCGCGAGGTACGGTGAGCAGTTCTTC
abundance: NA; d_gene: NA; v_gene: TRBV7-6; j_gene: TRBJ2-7; CDR3aa: CASSLEIDYEQYF; CDR3nt: TGTGCCAGCAGCTTAGAAATAGACTACGAGCAGTACTTC
abundance: NA; d_gene: TRBD1; v_gene: TRBV7-8; j_gene: TRBJ1-4; CDR3aa: CASSLSTGGNEKLFF; CDR3nt: TGTGCCAGCAGCTTATCGACAGGGGGCAATGAAAAACTGTTTTTT
abundance: NA; d_gene: TRBD1; v_gene: TRBV24-1; j_gene: TRBJ2-1; CDR3aa: CATSDAGTGHYNEQFF; CDR3nt: TGTGCCACCAGTGATGCCGGGACAGGGCACTACAATGAGCAGTTCTTC
abundance: NA; d_gene: TRBD1; v_gene: TRBV19; j_gene: TRBJ1-1; CDR3aa: CASRHSGQGTNTEAFF; CDR3nt: TGTGCCAGTAGACATTCCGGACAGGGAACGAACACTGAAGCTTTCTTT
abundance: NA; d_gene: NA; v_gene: TRBV4-2; j_gene: TRBJ2-6; CDR3aa: CASSQETGSGANVLTF; CDR3nt: TGTGCCAGCAGCCAAGAAACGGGATCTGGGGCCAACGTCCTGACTTTC
abundance: medium-sized; d_gene: NA; v_gene: TRBV2; j_gene: TRBJ2-1; CDR3aa: CASSELAPTYNEQFF; CDR3nt: TGTGCCAGCAGTGAACTAGCTCCAACCTACAATGAGCAGTTCTTC
abundance: NA; d_gene: TRBD1; v_gene: TRBV4-1; j_gene: TRBJ2-7; CDR3aa: CASSQDPGQGKGQYF; CDR3nt: TGCGCCAGCAGCCAAGACCCGGGACAGGGCAAGGGGCAGTACTTC
abundance: NA; d_gene: NA; v_gene: TRBV18; j_gene: TRBJ2-5; CDR3aa: CASSPDDASVGETQYF; CDR3nt: TGTGCCAGCTCCCCCGACGACGCTTCGGTTGGAGAGACCCAGTACTTC
abundance: NA; d_gene: NA; v_gene: TRBV30; j_gene: TRBJ2-3; CDR3aa: CAWSLGGTDTQYF; CDR3nt: TGTGCCTGGAGCCTGGGGGGAACAGATACGCAGTATTTT
abundance: NA; d_gene: NA; v_gene: TRBV29-1; j_gene: TRBJ1-2; CDR3aa: CSVGVRVGYGYTF; CDR3nt: TGCAGCGTTGGGGTCAGGGTGGGCTATGGCTACACCTTC
abundance: NA; d_gene: TRBD2; v_gene: TRBV28; j_gene: TRBJ2-3; CDR3aa: CASSPALAGGGDTQYF; CDR3nt: TGTGCCAGCAGTCCGGCCCTAGCGGGAGGAGGGGATACGCAGTATTTT
abundance: NA; d_gene: NA; v_gene: TRBV6-5; j_gene: TRBJ1-3; CDR3aa: CASSYSIPDSGNTIYF; CDR3nt: TGTGCCAGCAGTTACTCGATCCCGGACTCTGGAAACACCATATATTTT
abundance: NA; d_gene: TRBD2; v_gene: TRBV9; j_gene: TRBJ2-7; CDR3aa: CASSVLAGGPSSYEQYF; CDR3nt: TGTGCCAGCAGCGTTCTAGCGGGAGGACCCAGCTCCTACGAGCAGTACTTC
abundance: NA; d_gene: TRBD2; v_gene: TRBV3-1/TRBV3-2; j_gene: TRBJ2-3; CDR3aa: CASSQDPGTSGGSTDTQYF; CDR3nt: TGTGCCAGCAGCCAAGATCCCGGGACTAGCGGGGGAAGCACAGATACGCAGTATTTT
abundance: NA; d_gene: NA; v_gene: TRBV5-1; j_gene: TRBJ2-3; CDR3aa: CASSLGRTDTQYF; CDR3nt: TGCGCCAGCAGCTTGGGAAGAACAGATACGCAGTATTTT
abundance: few; d_gene: NA; v_gene: TRBV28; j_gene: TRBJ2-7; CDR3aa: CASSLIRVRPYEQYF; CDR3nt: TGTGCCAGCAGTTTGATCAGGGTAAGGCCTTACGAGCAGTACTTC
abundance: NA; d_gene: NA; v_gene: TRBV10-2; j_gene: TRBJ1-4; CDR3aa: CASSGHSTNEKLFF; CDR3nt: TGCGCCAGCAGCGGACATTCAACTAATGAAAAACTGTTTTTT
abundance: NA; d_gene: NA; v_gene: TRBV7-6; j_gene: TRBJ2-1; CDR3aa: CASSSPQYNEQFF; CDR3nt: TGTGCCAGCAGCTCCCCCCAATATAATGAGCAGTTCTTC
abundance: few; d_gene: NA; v_gene: TRBV6-6; j_gene: TRBJ2-7; CDR3aa: CASSTRDGPYEQYF; CDR3nt: TGTGCCAGCAGTACCCGGGACGGACCTTACGAGCAGTACTTC
abundance: NA; d_gene: NA; v_gene: TRBV20-1; j_gene: TRBJ2-7; CDR3aa: CSARRTYEQYF; CDR3nt: TGCAGTGCTAGGCGGACTTACGAGCAGTACTTC
abundance: NA; d_gene: TRBD2; v_gene: TRBV14; j_gene: TRBJ2-3; CDR3aa: CASSQGLAGEKEDTQYF; CDR3nt: TGTGCCAGCAGCCAAGGGCTAGCGGGAGAGAAGGAAGATACGCAGTATTTT
abundance: once; d_gene: NA; v_gene: TRBV3-1/TRBV3-2; j_gene: TRBJ2-7; CDR3aa: CASSQGQGNYEQYF; CDR3nt: TGTGCCAGCAGCCAAGGGCAGGGGAACTACGAGCAGTACTTC
abundance: NA; d_gene: NA; v_gene: TRBV3-1/TRBV3-2; j_gene: TRBJ2-4; CDR3aa: CASSHSDGAKNIQYF; CDR3nt: TGTGCCAGCAGCCATAGTGACGGAGCCAAAAACATTCAGTACTTC
abundance: NA; d_gene: TRBD2; v_gene: TRBV6-5; j_gene: TRBJ2-1; CDR3aa: CASNRDAGGGNEQFF; CDR3nt: TGTGCCAGCAATAGAGACGCGGGAGGGGGGAATGAGCAGTTCTTC
abundance: NA; d_gene: TRBD1; v_gene: TRBV4-1; j_gene: TRBJ1-1; CDR3aa: CANSQTGGKTEAFF; CDR3nt: TGCGCCAACAGCCAGACAGGGGGTAAGACTGAAGCTTTCTTT
abundance: NA; d_gene: NA; v_gene: TRBV4-2; j_gene: TRBJ1-1; CDR3aa: CASSQDNRDPGTEAFF; CDR3nt: TGTGCCAGCAGCCAGGATAACAGGGACCCGGGCACTGAAGCTTTCTTT
abundance: NA; d_gene: NA; v_gene: TRBV7-9; j_gene: TRBJ2-5; CDR3aa: CASSPGGSQTQYF; CDR3nt: TGTGCCAGCAGCCCTGGGGGCAGCCAGACCCAGTACTTC
abundance: NA; d_gene: TRBD1; v_gene: TRBV28; j_gene: TRBJ1-2; CDR3aa: CASSFPLLGQGQGYTF; CDR3nt: TGTGCCAGCAGTTTCCCCCTCCTGGGACAGGGTCAGGGCTACACCTTC
abundance: NA; d_gene: NA; v_gene: TRBV4-3; j_gene: TRBJ1-5; CDR3aa: CASSQVRHSNQPQHF; CDR3nt: TGCGCCAGCAGCCAAGTTCGTCATAGCAATCAGCCCCAGCATTTT
abundance: NA; d_gene: TRBD2; v_gene: TRBV6-2/TRBV6-3; j_gene: TRBJ2-7; CDR3aa: CASSYWGGRAPSWGYEQYF; CDR3nt: TGTGCCAGCAGTTATTGGGGCGGGAGGGCCCCCTCGTGGGGCTACGAGCAGTACTTC
abundance: NA; d_gene: NA; v_gene: TRBV18; j_gene: TRBJ2-1; CDR3aa: CASSLAGTYNEQFF; CDR3nt: TGTGCCAGCTCACTGGCAGGGACCTACAATGAGCAGTTCTTC
abundance: NA; d_gene: TRBD2; v_gene: TRBV6-4; j_gene: TRBJ2-3; CDR3aa: CASSDSTGGGDTQYF; CDR3nt: TGTGCCAGCAGTGACTCGACGGGAGGAGGAGATACGCAGTATTTT